Sequencing of this TCR beta chain was carried out in a study of neurological immune-mediated disorders. There are a few counts of this clonotype. Its antigen remains unknown. Template-switch 5'RACE cDNA synthesis added a 10-nucleotide unique molecular identifier. TCRdb re-analysed the 5' RACE reads in MiXCR, keeping a single row per CDR3 protein. Altogether around 47,000 distinct CDR3 sequences are present, 9.5% to 15% being singletons, with the ten largest covering roughly 1.2%. Regarding the study as a whole: In HTLV-1-associated myelopathy, TCR clonal expansion was greatest, and in multiple sclerosis it was least, below healthy controls.

This CDR3 region has 12 residues. The germline CDR1 and CDR2 sequences are MDHEN and SYDVKM. V was clipped by 3 bases and J by 10 bases, with 12 bases between them. Material: PBMCs. V and J are TRBV28 and TRBJ1-2; D is ambiguous. This clonotype was sampled from a female donor in good health. The CDR3 DNA sequence: TGTGCCAGCAGTTTTATTGGCGACTTCTACACCTTC. Translating gives CASSFIGDFYTF.